The subject of this entry is one T cell receptor (beta chain). As yet, its antigen is unknown. This CDR3 region has 16 residues. V lost 0 bases, J lost 2 bases, and 4 bases stayed unmatched. Looked up from germline, CDR1 is WNHNN and CDR2 is SYGVQD (reference sequence). This specimen comes from a study of cytomegalovirus exposure and HLA in healthy donors. Study context: As released early, the data held some 85 million unique TCRs from HLA-typed donors.

Amplification used 60 Vbeta primers and 13 Jbeta primers. Profiling relied on immunoSEQ multiplex PCR, and the TCRdb table lists in-frame clones only, not all of them. The data hold about 110,000 clones, with about three quarters observed a single time. Findings of the study overall: In a later analysis, TCR association rates varied by HLA locus: DRB1 most, HLA-C fewest.

The chain employs TRBV10-1 and TRBJ2-1, with TRBD2 matching over 7 bases. The clonotype originates from a woman aged 60-75 years in good health and CMV-seropositive. Sequenced input: PBMCs. The CDR3 DNA reads TGCGCCAGCAGTGAGTCTGCACTAGCGACCTACAATGAGCAGTTCTTC. It codes for CASSESALATYNEQFF.